This TCR beta chain was captured in a study of shared clonotypes between healthy human individuals. Regarding the study as a whole: Sharing across four donors was highest in naive CD4 (roughly 5%) and lowest in memory CD8 (approximately 0.4%). In this cohort, only blood was sampled, and tissue repertoires likely differ.

Comments on this clone: The antigen remains undetermined.

The table came from immunoSEQ multiplex PCR; TCRdb's copy has only in-frame clones and leaves some out. The top ten clones hold around 0.47% of a sample with over a million clones, approximately 98% of them seen once. V lost 1 base and J 5 bases, leaving 17 bases between the germline ends. This CDR3 region has 17 residues. Germline V gives CDR1 MGHRA, CDR2 YSYEKL. This TCR was sampled from a young man in good health. The chain recombines TRBV4-1 with TRBJ2-2; TRBD2 is a possible D gene (6 bases). Sequencing was carried out using naive CD4+ T cells sorted from blood. The subset denotes: CD45RA+ positively selected. DNA for the CDR3: TGCGCCAGCAGCCAAGTAATTTCGGGAGTTAGTACCGGGGAGCTGTTTTTT. Protein: CASSQVISGVSTGELFF.